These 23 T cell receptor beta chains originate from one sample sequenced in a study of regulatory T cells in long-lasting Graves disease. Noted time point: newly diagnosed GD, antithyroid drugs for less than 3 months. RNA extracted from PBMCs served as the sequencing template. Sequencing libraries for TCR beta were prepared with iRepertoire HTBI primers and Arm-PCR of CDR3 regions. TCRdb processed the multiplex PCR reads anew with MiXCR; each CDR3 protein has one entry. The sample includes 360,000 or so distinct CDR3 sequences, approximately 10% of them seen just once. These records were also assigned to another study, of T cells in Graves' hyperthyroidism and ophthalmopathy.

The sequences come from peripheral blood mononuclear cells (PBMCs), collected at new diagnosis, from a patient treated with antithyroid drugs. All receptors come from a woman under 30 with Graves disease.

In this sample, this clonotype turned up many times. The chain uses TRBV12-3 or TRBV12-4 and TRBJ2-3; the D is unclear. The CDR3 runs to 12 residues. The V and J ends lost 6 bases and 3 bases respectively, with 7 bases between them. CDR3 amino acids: CASSTETDTQYF. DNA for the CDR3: TGTGCCAGCAGCACCGAGACAGATACGCAGTATTTT.

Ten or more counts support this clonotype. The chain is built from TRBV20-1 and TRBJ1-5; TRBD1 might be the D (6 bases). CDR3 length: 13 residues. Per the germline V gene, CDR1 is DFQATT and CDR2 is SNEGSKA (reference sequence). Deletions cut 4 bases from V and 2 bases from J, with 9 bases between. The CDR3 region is CSANREGNQPQHF. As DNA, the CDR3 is TGCAGTGCTAACAGGGAGGGCAATCAGCCCCAGCATTTT.

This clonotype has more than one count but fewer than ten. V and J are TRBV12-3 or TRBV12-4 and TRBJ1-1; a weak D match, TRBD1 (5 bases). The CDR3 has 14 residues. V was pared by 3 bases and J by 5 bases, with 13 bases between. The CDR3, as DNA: TGTGCCAGCAGTTTTGGGGGAAGTTTTACTGAAGCTTTCTTT. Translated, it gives CASSFGGSFTEAFF.

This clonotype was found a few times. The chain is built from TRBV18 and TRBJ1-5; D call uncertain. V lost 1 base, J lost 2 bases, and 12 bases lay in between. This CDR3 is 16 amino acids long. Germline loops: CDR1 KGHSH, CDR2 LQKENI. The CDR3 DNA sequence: TGTGCCAGCTCACCACTGGACGGGCCCCGCAATCAGCCCCAGCATTTT. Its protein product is CASSPLDGPRNQPQHF.

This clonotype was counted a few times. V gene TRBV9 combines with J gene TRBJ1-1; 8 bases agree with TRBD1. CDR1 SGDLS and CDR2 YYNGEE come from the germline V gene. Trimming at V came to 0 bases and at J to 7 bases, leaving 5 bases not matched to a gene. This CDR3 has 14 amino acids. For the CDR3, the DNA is TGTGCCAGCAGCGTAGTAGCAGGGGGCGGTGAAGCTTTCTTT. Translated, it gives CASSVVAGGGEAFF. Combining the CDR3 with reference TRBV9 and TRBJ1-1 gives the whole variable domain DSGVTQTPKHLITATGQRVTLRCSPRSGDLSVYWYQQSLDQGLQFLIQYYNGEERAKGNILERFSAQQFPDLHSELNLSSLELGDSALYFCASSVVAGGGEAFFGQGTRLTVV.

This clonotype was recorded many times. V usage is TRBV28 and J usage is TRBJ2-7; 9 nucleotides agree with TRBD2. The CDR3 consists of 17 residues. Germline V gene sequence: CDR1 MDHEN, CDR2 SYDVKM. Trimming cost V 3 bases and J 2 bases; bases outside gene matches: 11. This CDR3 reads CASSFLKTSGLTYEQYF. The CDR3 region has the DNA TGTGCCAGCAGTTTCTTGAAAACTAGCGGGCTGACCTACGAGCAGTACTTC.

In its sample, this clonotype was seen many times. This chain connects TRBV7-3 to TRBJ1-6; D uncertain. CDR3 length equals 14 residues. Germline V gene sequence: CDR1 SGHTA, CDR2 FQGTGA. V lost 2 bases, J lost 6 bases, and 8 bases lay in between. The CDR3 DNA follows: TGTGCCAGCAGCTTAGCTCCCTTTAATTCACCCCTCCACTTT. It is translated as CASSLAPFNSPLHF.

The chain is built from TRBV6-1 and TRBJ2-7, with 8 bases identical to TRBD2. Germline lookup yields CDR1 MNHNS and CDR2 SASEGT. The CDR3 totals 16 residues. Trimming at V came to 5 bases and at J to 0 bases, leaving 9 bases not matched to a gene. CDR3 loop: CASSPGVAGYSYEQYF. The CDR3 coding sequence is TGTGCCAGCAGTCCGGGGGTAGCGGGATACTCCTACGAGCAGTACTTC.

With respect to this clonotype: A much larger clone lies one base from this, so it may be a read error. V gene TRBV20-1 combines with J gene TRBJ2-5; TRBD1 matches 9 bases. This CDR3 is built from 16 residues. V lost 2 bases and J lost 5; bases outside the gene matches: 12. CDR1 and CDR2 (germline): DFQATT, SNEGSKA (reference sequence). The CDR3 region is CSARQLGQGDDETQYF. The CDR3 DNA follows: TGCAGTGCTAGACAGTTGGGACAGGGAGATGATGAGACCCAGTACTTC.

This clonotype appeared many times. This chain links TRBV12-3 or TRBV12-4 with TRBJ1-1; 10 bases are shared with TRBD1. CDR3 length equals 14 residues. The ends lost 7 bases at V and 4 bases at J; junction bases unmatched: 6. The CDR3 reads CASTWGTGVTEAFF. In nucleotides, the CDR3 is TGTGCCAGCACCTGGGGGACAGGGGTCACTGAAGCTTTCTTT.

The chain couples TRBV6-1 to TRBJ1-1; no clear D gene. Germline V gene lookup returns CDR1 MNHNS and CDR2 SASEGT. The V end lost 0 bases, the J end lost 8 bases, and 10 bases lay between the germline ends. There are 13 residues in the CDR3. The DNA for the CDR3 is TGTGCCAGCAGTGAAGCCGCTAACTCGGAAGCTTTCTTT. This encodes CASSEAANSEAFF.

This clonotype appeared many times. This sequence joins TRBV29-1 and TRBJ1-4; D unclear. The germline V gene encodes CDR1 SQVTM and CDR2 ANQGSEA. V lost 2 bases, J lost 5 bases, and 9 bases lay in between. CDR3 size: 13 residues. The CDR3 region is CSVESPGNEKLFF. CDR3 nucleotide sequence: TGCAGCGTTGAAAGTCCGGGAAATGAAAAACTGTTTTTT.

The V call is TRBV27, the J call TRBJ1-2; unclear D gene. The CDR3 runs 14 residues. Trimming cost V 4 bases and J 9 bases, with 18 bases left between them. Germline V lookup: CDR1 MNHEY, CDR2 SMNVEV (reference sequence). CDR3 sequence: CASSSRSDGYSYTF. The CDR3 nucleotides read TGTGCCAGCAGTTCCAGGTCGGATGGATATAGCTACACCTTC.

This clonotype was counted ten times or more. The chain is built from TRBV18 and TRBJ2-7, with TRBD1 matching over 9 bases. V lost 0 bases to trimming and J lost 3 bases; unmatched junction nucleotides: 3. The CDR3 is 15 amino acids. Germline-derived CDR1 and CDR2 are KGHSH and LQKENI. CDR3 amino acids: CASSPPRTGVYEQYF. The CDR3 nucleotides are TGTGCCAGCTCACCACCAAGGACAGGGGTCTACGAGCAGTACTTC.

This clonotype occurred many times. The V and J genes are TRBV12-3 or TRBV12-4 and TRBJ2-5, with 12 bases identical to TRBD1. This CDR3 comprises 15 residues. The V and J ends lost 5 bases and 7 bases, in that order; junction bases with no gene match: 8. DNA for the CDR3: TGTGCCAGCAGTCAAAGGGGGGACAGGGGGCTGACCCAGTACTTC. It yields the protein CASSQRGDRGLTQYF.

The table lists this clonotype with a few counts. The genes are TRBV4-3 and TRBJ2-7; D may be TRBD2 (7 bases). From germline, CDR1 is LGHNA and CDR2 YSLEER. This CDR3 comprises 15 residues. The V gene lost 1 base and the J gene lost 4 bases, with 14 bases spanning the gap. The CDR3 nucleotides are TGCGCCAGCAGCCAAGGGCTCCGGGGGGCGTACGAGCAGTACTTC. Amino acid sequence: CASSQGLRGAYEQYF.

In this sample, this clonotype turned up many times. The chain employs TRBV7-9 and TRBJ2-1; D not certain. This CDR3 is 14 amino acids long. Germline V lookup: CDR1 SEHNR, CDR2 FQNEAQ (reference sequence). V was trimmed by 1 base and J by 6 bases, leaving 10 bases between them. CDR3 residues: CASSLVDLPNEQFF. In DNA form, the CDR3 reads TGTGCCAGCAGCTTAGTGGATCTCCCCAATGAGCAGTTCTTC.

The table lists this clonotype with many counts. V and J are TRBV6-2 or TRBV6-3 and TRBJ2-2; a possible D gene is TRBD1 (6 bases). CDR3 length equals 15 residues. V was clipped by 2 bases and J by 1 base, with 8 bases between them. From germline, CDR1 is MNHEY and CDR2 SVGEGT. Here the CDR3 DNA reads TGTGCCAGCAGTTACGGACAGATGAACACCGGGGAGCTGTTTTTT. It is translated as CASSYGQMNTGELFF.

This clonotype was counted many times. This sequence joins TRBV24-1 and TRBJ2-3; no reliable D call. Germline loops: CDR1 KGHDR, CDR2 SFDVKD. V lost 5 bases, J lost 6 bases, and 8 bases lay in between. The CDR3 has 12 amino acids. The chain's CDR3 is CATSVFGDTQYF. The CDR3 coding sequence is TGTGCCACCAGTGTTTTCGGGGATACGCAGTATTTT.

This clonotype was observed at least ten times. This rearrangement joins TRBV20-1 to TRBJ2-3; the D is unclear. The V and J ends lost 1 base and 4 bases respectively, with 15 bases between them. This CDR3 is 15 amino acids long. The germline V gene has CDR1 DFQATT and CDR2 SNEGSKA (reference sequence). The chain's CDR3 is CSARVHTGRADTQYF. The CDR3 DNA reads TGCAGTGCTAGAGTCCATACTGGTCGGGCAGATACGCAGTATTTT.

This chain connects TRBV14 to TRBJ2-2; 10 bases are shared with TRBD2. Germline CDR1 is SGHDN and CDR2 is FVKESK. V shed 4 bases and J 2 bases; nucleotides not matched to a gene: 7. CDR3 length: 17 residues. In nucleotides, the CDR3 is TGTGCCAGCAGCCCCAGGACTAGCGGTTTTAACACCGGGGAGCTGTTTTTT. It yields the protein CASSPRTSGFNTGELFF.

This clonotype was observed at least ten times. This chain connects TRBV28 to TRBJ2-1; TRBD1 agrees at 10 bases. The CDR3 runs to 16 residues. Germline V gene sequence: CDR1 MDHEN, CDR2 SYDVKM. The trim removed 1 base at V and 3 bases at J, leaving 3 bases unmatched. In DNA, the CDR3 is TGTGCCAGCAGTTTATATGGGACAGGGGTCTACAATGAGCAGTTCTTC. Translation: CASSLYGTGVYNEQFF.

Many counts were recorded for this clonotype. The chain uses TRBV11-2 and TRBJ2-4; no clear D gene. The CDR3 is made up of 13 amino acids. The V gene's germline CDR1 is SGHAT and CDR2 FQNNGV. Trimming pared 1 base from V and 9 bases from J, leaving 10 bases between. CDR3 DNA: TGTGCCAGCAGCTTAGGGGGTGGGCGCATTCAGTACTTC. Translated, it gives CASSLGGGRIQYF.